This T cell receptor beta chain was identified in a study of blood T cell repertoires in COVID-19. Study background: The United States, Italy and Spain supplied acute and convalescent COVID-19 samples. From T cells, B-cell-depleted T cells, or PBMCs came the material, which was cDNA or gDNA.

Authors' analysis steps: Nucleated cell counts were estimated from reference gene primer amplification. Using immunoSEQ multiplex PCR, the repertoire was profiled, and TCRdb retains in-frame clones only, with some absent. V, J and clone size are taken as reported in that table, and D and trimming were inferred from the DNA itself. The sample yields 250,000 to 300,000 clones, roughly 93% seen once. Those enrolled, adults aged roughly 18 to 90 years, came from roughly 22 US areas. Per the germline V gene, CDR1 is SGHTA and CDR2 is FQGNSA. Trimming took 5 bases from V and 5 from J; bases not matched to a gene: 11. CDR3 length: 16 amino acids.

The receptor comes from a woman in her forties with acute COVID-19. V usage is TRBV7-2 and J usage is TRBJ2-2; 7 bases are shared with TRBD2. The sequenced sample consisted of PBMCs or T cells enriched from blood (not recorded which). CDR3 sequence (DNA): TGTGCCAGCAGCCCCGGTGGGGGGGGGAGGACCGGGGAGCTGTTTTTT. Protein product: CASSPGGGGRTGELFF.